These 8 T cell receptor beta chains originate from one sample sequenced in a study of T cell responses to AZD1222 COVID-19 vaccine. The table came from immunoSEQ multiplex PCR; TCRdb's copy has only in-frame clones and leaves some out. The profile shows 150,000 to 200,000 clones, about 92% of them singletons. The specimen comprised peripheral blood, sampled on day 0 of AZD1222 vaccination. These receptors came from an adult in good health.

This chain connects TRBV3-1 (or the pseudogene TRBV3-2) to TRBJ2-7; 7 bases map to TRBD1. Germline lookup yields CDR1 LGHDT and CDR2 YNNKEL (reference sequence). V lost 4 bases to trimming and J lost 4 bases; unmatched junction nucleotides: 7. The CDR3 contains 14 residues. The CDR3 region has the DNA TGTGCCAGCAGCCGGACAGGTTCCCCTTACGAGCAGTACTTC. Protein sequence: CASSRTGSPYEQYF.

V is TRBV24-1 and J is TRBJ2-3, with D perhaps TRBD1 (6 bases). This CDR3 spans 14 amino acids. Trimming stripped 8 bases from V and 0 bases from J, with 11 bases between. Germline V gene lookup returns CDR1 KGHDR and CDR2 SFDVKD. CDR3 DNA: TGTGCCACCAAAGGGGGAGACAGCACAGATACGCAGTATTTT. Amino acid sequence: CATKGGDSTDTQYF.

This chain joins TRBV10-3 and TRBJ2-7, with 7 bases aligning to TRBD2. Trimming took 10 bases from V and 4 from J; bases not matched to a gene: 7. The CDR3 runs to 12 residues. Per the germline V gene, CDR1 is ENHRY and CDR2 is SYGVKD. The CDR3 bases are TGTGCCACAGCGGGGCTGACGTACGAGCAGTACTTC. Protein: CATAGLTYEQYF.

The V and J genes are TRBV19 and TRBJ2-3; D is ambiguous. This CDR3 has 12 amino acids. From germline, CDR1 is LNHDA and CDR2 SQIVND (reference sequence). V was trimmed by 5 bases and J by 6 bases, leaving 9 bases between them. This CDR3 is CASSSETDTQYF. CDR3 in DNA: TGTGCCAGTAGTTCGGAGACGGATACGCAGTATTTT.

The CDR3: CASSHGGPGNIQYF. The CDR3 DNA reads as TGTGCCAGCAGCCACGGGGGGCCCGGAAACATTCAGTACTTC. This chain links TRBV3-1 (or the pseudogene TRBV3-2) with TRBJ2-4; maybe TRBD2 (7 bases). The CDR3 consists of 14 residues. Trimming left V 3 bases short and J 6 bases short, with 12 bases between. CDR1 is LGHDT, CDR2 YNNKEL, per germline (reference sequence).

CDR3 nucleotide sequence: TGTGCCAGCAGCCAAGGACCCTACGAGCAGTACTTC. Encoded protein: CASSQGPYEQYF. The rearrangement links TRBV3-1 (or the pseudogene TRBV3-2) to TRBJ2-7, with D unclear. The germline CDR1 and CDR2 sequences are LGHDT and YNNKEL (reference sequence). Trimming shortened V by 1 base and J by 2 bases, and 3 bases separated the two germline ends. The CDR3 is 12 amino acids.

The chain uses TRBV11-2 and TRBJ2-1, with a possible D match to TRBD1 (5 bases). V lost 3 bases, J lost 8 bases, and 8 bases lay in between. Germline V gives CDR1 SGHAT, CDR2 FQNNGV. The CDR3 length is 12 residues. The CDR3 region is CASSFGRDEQFF. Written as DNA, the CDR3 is TGTGCCAGCAGCTTTGGCAGGGATGAGCAGTTCTTC.

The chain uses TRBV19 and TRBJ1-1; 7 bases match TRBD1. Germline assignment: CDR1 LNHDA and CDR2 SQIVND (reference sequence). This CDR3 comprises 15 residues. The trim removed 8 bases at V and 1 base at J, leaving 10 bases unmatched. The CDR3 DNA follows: TGTGCCAGTTCTATAAGGGGGCTACCGAACACTGAAGCTTTCTTT. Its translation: CASSIRGLPNTEAFF.